This T cell receptor (beta chain) was identified during a study of T-cell memory formation after mild COVID-19. Overall study context: TCR clusters were mostly donor specific. General study findings and limits: Contracting CD4+ clones sat mainly in CM and EM; CD8+ in EMRA. Researchers could not confirm that second-wave clones peaking on day 37 targeted SARS-CoV-2.

TCRdb fed the 5' RACE reads into MiXCR, producing one record per CDR3 protein. The data contain 250,000 to 300,000 distinct CDR3 sequences, less than 20% of them seen just once; the ten biggest clones take up about a fifth. This clonotype appeared many times. The antigen is not known. The germline V gene encodes CDR1 SGHRS and CDR2 YFSETQ. The V gene lost 2 bases and the J gene lost 4 bases, with 7 bases spanning the gap. The CDR3 spans 12 residues. The sequencing input was PBMCs or a T cell subset sorted from them (not recorded which). The chain has TRBV5-1 and TRBJ2-7; D gene unclear. This receptor was obtained from a man aged 18 to 30 who had mild COVID-19 (a few samples of this study predate the infection). Cell type and time point are not known. As DNA, the CDR3 is TGCGCCAGCAGCTTCGGTGCGTACGAGCAGTACTTC. This encodes CASSFGAYEQYF.